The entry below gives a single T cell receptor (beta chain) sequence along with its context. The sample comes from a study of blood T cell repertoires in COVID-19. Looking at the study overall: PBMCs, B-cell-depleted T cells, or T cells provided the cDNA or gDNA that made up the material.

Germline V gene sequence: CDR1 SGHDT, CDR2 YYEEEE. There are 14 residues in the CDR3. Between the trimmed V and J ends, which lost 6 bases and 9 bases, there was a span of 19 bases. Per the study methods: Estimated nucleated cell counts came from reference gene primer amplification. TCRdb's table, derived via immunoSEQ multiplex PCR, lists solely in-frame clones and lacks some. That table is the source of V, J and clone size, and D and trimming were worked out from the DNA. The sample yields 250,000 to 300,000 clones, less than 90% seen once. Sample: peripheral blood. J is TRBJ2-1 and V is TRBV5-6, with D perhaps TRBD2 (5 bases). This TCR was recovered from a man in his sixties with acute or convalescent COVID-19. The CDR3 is CASTLSNEEGEQFF. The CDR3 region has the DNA TGTGCCAGCACCCTCTCAAATGAAGAGGGTGAGCAGTTCTTC.